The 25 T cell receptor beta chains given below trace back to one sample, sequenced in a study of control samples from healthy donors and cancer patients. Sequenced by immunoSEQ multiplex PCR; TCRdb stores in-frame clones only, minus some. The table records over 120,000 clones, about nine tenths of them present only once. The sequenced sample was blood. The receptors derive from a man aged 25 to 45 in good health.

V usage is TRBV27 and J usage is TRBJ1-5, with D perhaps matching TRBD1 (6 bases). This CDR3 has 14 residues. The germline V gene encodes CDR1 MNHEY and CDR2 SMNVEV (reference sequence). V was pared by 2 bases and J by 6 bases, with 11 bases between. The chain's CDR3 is CASSLGGGGQPQHF. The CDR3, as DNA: TGTGCCAGCAGTTTAGGGGGGGGCGGTCAGCCCCAGCATTTT.

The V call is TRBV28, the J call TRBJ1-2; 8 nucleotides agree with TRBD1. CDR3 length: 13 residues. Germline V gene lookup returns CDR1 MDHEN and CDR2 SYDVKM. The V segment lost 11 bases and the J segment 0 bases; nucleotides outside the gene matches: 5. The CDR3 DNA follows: TGTGCCGCAGGGGGCCAGGCTAACTATGGCTACACCTTC. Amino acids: CAAGGQANYGYTF.

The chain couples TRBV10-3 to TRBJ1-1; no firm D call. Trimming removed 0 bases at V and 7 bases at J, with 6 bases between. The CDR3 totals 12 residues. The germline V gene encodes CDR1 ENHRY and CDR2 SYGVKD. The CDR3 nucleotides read TGTGCCATCAGTGAGTCGGGGAATGAAGCTTTCTTT. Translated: CAISESGNEAFF.

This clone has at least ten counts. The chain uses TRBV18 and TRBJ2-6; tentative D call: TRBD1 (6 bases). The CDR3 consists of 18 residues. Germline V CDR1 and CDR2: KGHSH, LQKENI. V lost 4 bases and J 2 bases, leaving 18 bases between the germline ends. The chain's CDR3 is CASSRIPRGSTGANVLTF. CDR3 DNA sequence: TGTGCCAGCTCACGCATTCCCAGGGGATCTACTGGGGCCAACGTCCTGACTTTC. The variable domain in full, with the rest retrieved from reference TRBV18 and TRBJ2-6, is NAGVMQNPRHLVRRRGQEARLRCSPMKGHSHVYWYRQLPEEGLKFMVYLQKENIIDESGMPKERFSAEFPKEGPSILRIQQVVRGDSAAYFCASSRIPRGSTGANVLTFGAGSRLTVL.

CDR3 in DNA: TGTGCCAGCAGCCAAGATCTGGCAGGGGGGGAGCAGTACTTC. This sequence encodes CASSQDLAGGEQYF. The chain combines TRBV3-1 (or the pseudogene TRBV3-2) with TRBJ2-7; D may be TRBD1 (7 bases). V lost 0 bases to trimming and J lost 7 bases, with 13 bases between them. The germline V gene encodes CDR1 LGHDT and CDR2 YNNKEL (reference sequence). This CDR3 region has 14 residues.

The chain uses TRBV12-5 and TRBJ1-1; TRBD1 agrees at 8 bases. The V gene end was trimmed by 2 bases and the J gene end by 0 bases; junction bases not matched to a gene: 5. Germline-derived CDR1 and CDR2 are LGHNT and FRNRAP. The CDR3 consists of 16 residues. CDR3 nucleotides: TGTGCTAGTGGTTTGACAGGGGGTCAAATGAACACTGAAGCTTTCTTT. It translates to CASGLTGGQMNTEAFF.

DNA for the CDR3: TGTGCCAGCAGCTTAGACGGGGGGCCCGGCAATGAGCAGTTCTTC. This translates into CASSLDGGPGNEQFF. V is TRBV11-2 and J is TRBJ2-1; perhaps TRBD2 as D (7 bases). The CDR3 totals 15 residues. Germline V gene data show CDR1 as SGHAT and CDR2 as FQNNGV. V was clipped by 0 bases and J by 6 bases, with 12 bases between them.

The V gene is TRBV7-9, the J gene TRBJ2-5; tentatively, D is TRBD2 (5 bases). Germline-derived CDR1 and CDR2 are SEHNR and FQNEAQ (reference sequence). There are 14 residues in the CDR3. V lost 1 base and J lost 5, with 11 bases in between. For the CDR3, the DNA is TGTGCCAGCAGCTTAGACTCTCGAGGGGAGACCCAGTACTTC. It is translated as CASSLDSRGETQYF. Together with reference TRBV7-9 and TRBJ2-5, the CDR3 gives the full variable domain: DTGVSQNPRHKITKRGQNVTFRCDPISEHNRLYWYRQTLGQGPEFLTYFQNEAQLEKSRLLSDRFSAERPKGSFSTLEIQRTEQGDSAMYLCASSLDSRGETQYFGPGTRLLVL.

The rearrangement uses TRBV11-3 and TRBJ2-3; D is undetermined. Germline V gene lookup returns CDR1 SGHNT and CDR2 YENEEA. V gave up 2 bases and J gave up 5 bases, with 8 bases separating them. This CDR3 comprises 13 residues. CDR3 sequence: CASSLFWGDTQYF. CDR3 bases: TGTGCCAGCAGCTTATTTTGGGGAGATACGCAGTATTTT.

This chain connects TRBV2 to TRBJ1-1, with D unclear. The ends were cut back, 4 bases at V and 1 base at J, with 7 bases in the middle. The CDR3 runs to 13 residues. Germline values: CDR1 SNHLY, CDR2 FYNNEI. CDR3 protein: CASSVDPNTEAFF. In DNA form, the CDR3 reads TGTGCCAGCAGTGTAGATCCGAACACTGAAGCTTTCTTT.

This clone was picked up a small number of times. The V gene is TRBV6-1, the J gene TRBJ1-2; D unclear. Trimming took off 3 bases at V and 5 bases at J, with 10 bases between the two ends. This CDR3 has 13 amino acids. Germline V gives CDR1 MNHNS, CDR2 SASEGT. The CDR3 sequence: CASSDRENYGYTF. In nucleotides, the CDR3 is TGTGCCAGCAGTGACAGAGAAAATTATGGCTACACCTTC.

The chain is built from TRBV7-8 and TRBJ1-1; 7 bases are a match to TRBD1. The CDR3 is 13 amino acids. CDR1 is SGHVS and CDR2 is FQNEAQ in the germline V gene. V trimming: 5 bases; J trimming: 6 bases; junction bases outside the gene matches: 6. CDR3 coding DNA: TGTGCCAGCAGCGCCAGGGGGGGGGCTGAAGCTTTCTTT. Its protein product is CASSARGGAEAFF.

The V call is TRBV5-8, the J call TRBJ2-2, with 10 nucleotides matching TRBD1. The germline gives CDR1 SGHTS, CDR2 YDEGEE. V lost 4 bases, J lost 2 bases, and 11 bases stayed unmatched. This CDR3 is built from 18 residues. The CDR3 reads CASSPEFGQGVNTGELFF. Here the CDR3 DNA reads TGTGCCAGCAGCCCCGAATTCGGACAGGGGGTTAACACCGGGGAGCTGTTTTTT.

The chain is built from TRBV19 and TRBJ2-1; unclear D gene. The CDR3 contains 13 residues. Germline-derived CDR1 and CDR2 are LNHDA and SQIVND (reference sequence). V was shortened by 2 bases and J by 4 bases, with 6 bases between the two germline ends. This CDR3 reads CASSISNYNEQFF. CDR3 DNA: TGTGCCAGTAGTATATCAAATTACAATGAGCAGTTCTTC.

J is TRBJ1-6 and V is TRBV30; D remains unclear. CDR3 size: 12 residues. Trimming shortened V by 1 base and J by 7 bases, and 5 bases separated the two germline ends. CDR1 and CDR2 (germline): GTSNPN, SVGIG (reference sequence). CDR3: CAWSEGNSPLHF. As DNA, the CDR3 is TGTGCCTGGAGTGAAGGGAATTCACCCCTCCACTTT.

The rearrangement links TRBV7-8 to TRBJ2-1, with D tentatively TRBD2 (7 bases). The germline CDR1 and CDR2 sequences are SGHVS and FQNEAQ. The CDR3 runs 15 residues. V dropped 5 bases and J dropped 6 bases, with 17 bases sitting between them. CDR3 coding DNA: TGTGCCAGCAGCCCAATGGGAGGGGGGGGCAATGAGCAGTTCTTC. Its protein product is CASSPMGGGGNEQFF.

In DNA, the CDR3 is TGTGCCAGCAGTCCTATGGGACGGACTAACACTGAAGCTTTCTTT. This translates into CASSPMGRTNTEAFF. V gene TRBV6-5 combines with J gene TRBJ1-1, with D maybe TRBD1 (5 bases). Trimming pared 5 bases from V and 2 bases from J, leaving 15 bases between. CDR1 MNHEY and CDR2 SVGAGI come from the germline V gene. The CDR3 runs 15 residues.

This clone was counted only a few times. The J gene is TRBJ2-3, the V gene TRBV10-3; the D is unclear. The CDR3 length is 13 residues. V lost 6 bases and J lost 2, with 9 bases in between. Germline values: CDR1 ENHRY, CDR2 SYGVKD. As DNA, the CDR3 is TGTGCCATCAGCGTCACCACCACAGATACGCAGTATTTT. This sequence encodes CAISVTTTDTQYF.

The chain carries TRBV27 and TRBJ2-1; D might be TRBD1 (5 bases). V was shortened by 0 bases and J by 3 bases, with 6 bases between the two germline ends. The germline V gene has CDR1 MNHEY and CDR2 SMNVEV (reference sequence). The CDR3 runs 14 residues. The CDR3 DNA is TGTGCCAGCAGTTTATCGGGGCTCTACAATGAGCAGTTCTTC. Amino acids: CASSLSGLYNEQFF.

The CDR3 coding sequence is TGTGCCAGCAGCATCCGACGGGACACTGAAGCTTTCTTT. This sequence encodes CASSIRRDTEAFF. The chain carries TRBV6-5 and TRBJ1-1; D call uncertain. V dropped 6 bases and J dropped 3 bases, with 11 bases sitting between them. The CDR3 has 13 residues. Looked up from germline, CDR1 is MNHEY and CDR2 is SVGAGI.

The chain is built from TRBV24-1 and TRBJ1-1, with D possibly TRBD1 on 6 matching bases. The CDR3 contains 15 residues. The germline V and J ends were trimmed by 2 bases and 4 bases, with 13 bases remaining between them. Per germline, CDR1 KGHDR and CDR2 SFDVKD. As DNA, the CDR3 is TGTGCCACCAGTGATTCGGACAGAGGGGGCACTGAAGCTTTCTTT. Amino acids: CATSDSDRGGTEAFF.

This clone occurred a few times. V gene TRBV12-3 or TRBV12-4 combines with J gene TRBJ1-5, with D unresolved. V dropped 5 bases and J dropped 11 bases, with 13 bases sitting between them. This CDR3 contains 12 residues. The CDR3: CASSPSSWTQHF. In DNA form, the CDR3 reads TGTGCCAGCAGTCCCTCATCATGGACCCAGCATTTT.

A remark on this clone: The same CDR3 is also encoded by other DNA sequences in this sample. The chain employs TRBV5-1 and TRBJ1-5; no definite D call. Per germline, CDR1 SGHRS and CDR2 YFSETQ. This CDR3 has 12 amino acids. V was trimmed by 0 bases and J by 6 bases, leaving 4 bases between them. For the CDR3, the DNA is TGCGCCAGCAGCTTGGAAGGTCAGCCCCAGCATTTT. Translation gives CASSLEGQPQHF.

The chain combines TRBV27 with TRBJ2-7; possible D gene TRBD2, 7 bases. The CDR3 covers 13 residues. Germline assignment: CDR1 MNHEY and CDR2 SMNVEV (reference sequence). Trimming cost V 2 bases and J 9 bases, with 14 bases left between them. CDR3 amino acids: CASSLVQGRGQYF. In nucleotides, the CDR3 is TGTGCCAGCAGTTTAGTCCAGGGGAGGGGGCAGTACTTC.

CDR3 loop: CASSLSNGLLAKNIQYF. CDR3 DNA sequence: TGTGCCAGCAGTTTATCGAACGGACTTTTAGCCAAAAACATTCAGTACTTC. The chain uses TRBV27 and TRBJ2-4; TRBD2 is a possible D gene (5 bases). The CDR3 contains 17 residues. V was shortened by 0 bases and J by 0 bases, with 12 bases between the two germline ends. Germline V gene sequence: CDR1 MNHEY, CDR2 SMNVEV (reference sequence).